Sequencing of this TCR beta chain was carried out in a study of blood T cell repertoires in COVID-19. On the study more broadly: Samples taken during acute and convalescent COVID-19 were collected in the United States, Italy and Spain. The cDNA or gDNA used as material had been derived from T cells, B-cell-depleted T cells, or PBMCs.

Participants' own reports of clinical history determined their cohort assignment. Recovered participants had two consecutive negative NP/OP PCR tests, healthcare professional clearance, or symptom resolution. This clone was seen once. CDR3 length: 16 amino acids. Profiled with immunoSEQ multiplex PCR; TCRdb holds only in-frame clones, not every one. The sample lists roughly 240,000 clones, 86% occurring once. The chain couples TRBV21-1 to TRBJ2-2; whether TRBD1, the table's D call, matches the DNA was not checked. TRBV21-1 is tagged as a pseudogene. The material sequenced was PBMCs or T cells enriched from blood (not recorded which). The TCR sequence derives from a woman between 50 and 59 years old who had recovered from COVID-19. CDR3 protein: CASSKVSGQGAGELFF. The CDR3 bases are TGTGCCAGCAGCAAAGTTTCCGGACAGGGGGCCGGGGAGCTGTTTTTT.